The sequence of this TCR beta chain was determined in a study of technical replicates of blood from a handful of donors. Trimming took 5 bases from V and 5 from J; bases not matched to a gene: 7. Looked up from germline, CDR1 is LNHNV and CDR2 is YYDKDF (reference sequence). The CDR3 spans 14 residues. TCRdb's copy holds only in-frame clones and misses some; the assay was immunoSEQ multiplex PCR. The table includes 95,000 or so clones, around 95% detected once. The TCR originated in a human donor in good health. The sample taken for sequencing was T cells isolated from PBMCs. V usage is TRBV15 and J usage is TRBJ2-7; 9 positions match TRBD1. CDR3 residues: CATSRSGTGNEQYF. Here the CDR3 DNA reads TGTGCCACCAGCCGATCCGGGACAGGGAACGAGCAGTACTTC.